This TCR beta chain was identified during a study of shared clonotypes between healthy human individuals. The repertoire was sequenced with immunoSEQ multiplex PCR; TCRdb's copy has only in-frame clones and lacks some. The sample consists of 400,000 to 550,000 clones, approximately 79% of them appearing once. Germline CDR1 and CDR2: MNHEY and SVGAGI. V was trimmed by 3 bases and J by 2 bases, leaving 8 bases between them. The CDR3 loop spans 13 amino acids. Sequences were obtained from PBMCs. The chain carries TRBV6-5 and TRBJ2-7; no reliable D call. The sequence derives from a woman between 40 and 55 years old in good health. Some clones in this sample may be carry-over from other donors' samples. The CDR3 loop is CASSYGEAYEQYF. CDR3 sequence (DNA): TGTGCCAGCAGTTATGGGGAAGCCTACGAGCAGTACTTC.